This T cell receptor beta chain was obtained from a study of blood T cell repertoires in COVID-19. The wider study: Donors in the United States, Italy and Spain gave samples during acute or convalescent COVID-19.

The method was immunoSEQ multiplex PCR; TCRdb's version includes in-frame clones alone and lacks a portion of them. The sample has some 270,000 clones, roughly 85% seen once. For this clone: Different DNA sequences within this sample yield the same CDR3.

CDR3 length equals 12 residues. Trimming pared 3 bases from V and 6 bases from J, leaving 11 bases between. Looked up from germline, CDR1 is SQVTM and CDR2 is ANQGSEA. The chain is built from TRBV29-1 and TRBJ1-1, with a weak D call TRBD1 (5 bases). What was sequenced was PBMCs or T cells enriched from blood (not recorded which). The source of this sequence is a woman between 50 and 59 years old with acute COVID-19. CDR3 protein: CSVEGGRAEAFF. The CDR3 region has the DNA TGCAGCGTTGAGGGGGGTAGGGCTGAAGCTTTCTTT.